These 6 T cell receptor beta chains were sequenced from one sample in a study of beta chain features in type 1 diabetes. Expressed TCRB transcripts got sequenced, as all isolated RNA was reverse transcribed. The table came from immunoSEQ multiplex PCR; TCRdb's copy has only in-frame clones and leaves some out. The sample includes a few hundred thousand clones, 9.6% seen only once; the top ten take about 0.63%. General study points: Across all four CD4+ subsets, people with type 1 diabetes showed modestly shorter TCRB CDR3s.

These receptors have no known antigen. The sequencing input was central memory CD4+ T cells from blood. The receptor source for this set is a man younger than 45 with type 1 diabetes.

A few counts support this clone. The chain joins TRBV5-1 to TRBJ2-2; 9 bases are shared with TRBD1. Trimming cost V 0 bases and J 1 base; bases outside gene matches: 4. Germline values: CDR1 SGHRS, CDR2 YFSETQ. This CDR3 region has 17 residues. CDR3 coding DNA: TGCGCCAGCAGCTTGGTGGGACAGGGAAGGAACACCGGGGAGCTGTTTTTT. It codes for CASSLVGQGRNTGELFF.

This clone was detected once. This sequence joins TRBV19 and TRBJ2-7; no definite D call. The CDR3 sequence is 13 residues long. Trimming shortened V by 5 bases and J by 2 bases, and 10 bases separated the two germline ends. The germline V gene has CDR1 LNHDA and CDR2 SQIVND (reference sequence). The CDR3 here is CASSAQQPYEQYF. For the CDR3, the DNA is TGTGCCAGTAGTGCACAGCAGCCCTACGAGCAGTACTTC. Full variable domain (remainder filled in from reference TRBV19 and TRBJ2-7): DGGITQSPKYLFRKEGQNVTLSCEQNLNHDAMYWYRQDPGQGLRLIYYSQIVNDFQKGDIAEGYSVSREKKESFPLTVTSAQKNPTAFYLCASSAQQPYEQYFGPGTRLTVT.

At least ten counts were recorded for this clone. The CDR3: CASSVRQGANEQYF. The CDR3 nucleotides read TGTGCCAGCAGTGTGCGACAGGGGGCGAACGAGCAGTACTTC. The V gene is TRBV28, the J gene TRBJ2-7; 10 positions match TRBD1. CDR1 and CDR2 (germline): MDHEN, SYDVKM. After removal of 5 bases from V and 5 bases from J, the junction contained 6 bases not matched to a gene. The CDR3 consists of 14 residues.

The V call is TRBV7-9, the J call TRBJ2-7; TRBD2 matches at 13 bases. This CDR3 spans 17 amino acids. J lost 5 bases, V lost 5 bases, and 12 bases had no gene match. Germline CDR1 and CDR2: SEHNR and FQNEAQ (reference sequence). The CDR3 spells CASSPPGLAGIHDEQYF. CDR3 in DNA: TGTGCCAGCAGCCCCCCGGGACTAGCGGGGATCCACGACGAGCAGTACTTC. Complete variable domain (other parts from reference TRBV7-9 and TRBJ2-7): DTGVSQNPRHKITKRGQNVTFRCDPISEHNRLYWYRQTLGQGPEFLTYFQNEAQLEKSRLLSDRFSAERPKGSFSTLEIQRTEQGDSAMYLCASSPPGLAGIHDEQYFGPGTRLTVT.

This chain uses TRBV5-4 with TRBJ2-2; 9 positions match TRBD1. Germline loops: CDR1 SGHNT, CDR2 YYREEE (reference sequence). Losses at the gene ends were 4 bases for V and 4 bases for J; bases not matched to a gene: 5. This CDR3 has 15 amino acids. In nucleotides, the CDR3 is TGTGCCAGCAGCATACAGGGGGCGGTCACCGGGGAGCTGTTTTTT. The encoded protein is CASSIQGAVTGELFF.

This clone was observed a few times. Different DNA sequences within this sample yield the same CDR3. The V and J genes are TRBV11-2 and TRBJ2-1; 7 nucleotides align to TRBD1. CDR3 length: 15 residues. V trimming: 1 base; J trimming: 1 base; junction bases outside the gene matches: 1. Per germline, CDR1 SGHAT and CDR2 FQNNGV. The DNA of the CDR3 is TGTGCCAGCAGCTTAGGACAGGGATCCTACAATGAGCAGTTCTTC. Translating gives CASSLGQGSYNEQFF.